The clone carrying this T cell receptor beta chain was found a few times. V lost 1 base to trimming and J lost 7 bases, with 4 bases between them. Germline V gene sequence: CDR1 LGHDT, CDR2 YNNKEL (reference sequence). The CDR3 is 11 residues long. This specimen comes from a study of T cell responses to AZD1222 COVID-19 vaccine. Measured with immunoSEQ multiplex PCR; TCRdb has only the in-frame clones, and not every one. The table records 150,000 to 200,000 clones, approximately 93% of them present only once. This rearrangement joins TRBV3-1 (or the pseudogene TRBV3-2) to TRBJ1-2; D unclear. The starting material was peripheral blood, obtained on day 0 of AZD1222 vaccination. This clonotype was sampled from an adult in good health. CDR3 DNA: TGTGCCAGCAGCCAAGTAGGTGGCTACACCTTC. Amino acid sequence: CASSQVGGYTF.